One sample yielded the 10 T cell receptor beta chains listed below, sequenced in a study of regulatory T cells in long-lasting Graves disease. TCR beta libraries were built with iRepertoire HTBI primers and Arm-PCR of CDR3 regions. A single record per CDR3 protein comes from TCRdb applying MiXCR to the multiplex PCR reads. The repertoire holds some 250,000 distinct CDR3 sequences, with around 19% as singletons. As to time point: newly diagnosed GD, antithyroid drugs for less than 3 months. The TCR library was prepared using RNA isolated from PBMCs. These same data were also listed under a study on T cells in Graves' hyperthyroidism and ophthalmopathy.

The sample consisted of peripheral blood mononuclear cells (PBMCs), taken at new diagnosis, from a patient treated with antithyroid drugs. The source is a woman aged 25-40 years with Graves disease.

Ten or more counts support this clonotype. The V gene is TRBV20-1, the J gene TRBJ1-3; TRBD1 matches 10 bases. The CDR3 covers 15 residues. V trimming: 0 bases; J trimming: 8 bases; junction bases outside the gene matches: 7. The germline V gene has CDR1 DFQATT and CDR2 SNEGSKA (reference sequence). In DNA form, the CDR3 reads TGCAGTGCTAGAGAGACAGGGGGCGAAGAAGACACCATATATTTT. As protein: CSARETGGEEDTIYF.

This clonotype was recorded at least ten times. V and J are TRBV7-2 and TRBJ1-2, with 7 nucleotides matching TRBD1. V was clipped by 0 bases and J by 3 bases; unmatched bases: 4. Looked up from germline, CDR1 is SGHTA and CDR2 is FQGNSA. The CDR3 contains 15 residues. The CDR3 nucleotides read TGTGCCAGCAGCTTAGCAGGGGGCCCCTACTATGGCTACACCTTC. Protein product: CASSLAGGPYYGYTF.

This clonotype was seen ten or more times. This chain connects TRBV20-1 to TRBJ2-7, with D perhaps matching TRBD2 (7 bases). The CDR3 has 13 residues. V lost 4 bases, J lost 0 bases, and 10 bases lay in between. Germline CDR1 is DFQATT and CDR2 is SNEGSKA (reference sequence). CDR3 sequence reads: CSATGGSSYEQYF. The CDR3 coding sequence is TGCAGTGCTACGGGGGGCAGCTCCTACGAGCAGTACTTC.

This clonotype was observed many times. The chain combines TRBV12-3 or TRBV12-4 with TRBJ2-1, with 7 nucleotides matching TRBD1. CDR3 length: 15 amino acids. V was pared by 6 bases and J by 8 bases, with 13 bases of the junction left unmatched. In DNA, the CDR3 is TGTGCCAGCAGGAGTAGTCTGACAGGGTTGGATGAGCAGTTCTTC. Translation gives CASRSSLTGLDEQFF.

This clonotype was seen ten or more times. This chain links TRBV14 with TRBJ2-7, with D possibly called TRBD1 or TRBD2 (5 bases each). The V gene's germline CDR1 is SGHDN and CDR2 FVKESK. The V gene lost 3 bases and the J gene lost 2 bases, with 17 bases spanning the gap. CDR3 length: 16 amino acids. CDR3 sequence reads: CASSQGTGLPTYEQYF. The CDR3 DNA reads as TGTGCCAGCAGCCAGGGGACCGGGCTTCCTACCTACGAGCAGTACTTC.

The chain uses TRBV19 and TRBJ1-2, with D possibly TRBD1 on 6 matching bases. The CDR3 loop spans 15 amino acids. Between the trimmed V and J ends, which lost 5 bases and 4 bases, there was a span of 17 bases. Germline V lookup: CDR1 LNHDA, CDR2 SQIVND (reference sequence). The CDR3 is CASSLTGSGSYGYTF. CDR3 nucleotide sequence: TGTGCCAGTAGTTTAACAGGGAGCGGGAGCTATGGCTACACCTTC.

This clonotype occurred many times. This chain uses TRBV20-1 with TRBJ1-6; D call uncertain. V gave up 6 bases and J gave up 10 bases, with 25 bases separating them. CDR1 and CDR2 (germline): DFQATT, SNEGSKA (reference sequence). The CDR3 loop spans 16 amino acids. The CDR3 DNA reads TGCAGTGCCAAGCCCGGCGAAGACCCCTGGGGATCACCCCTCCACTTT. This sequence encodes CSAKPGEDPWGSPLHF.

This clonotype turned up a few times. The chain couples TRBV4-2 to TRBJ1-2; 7 bases agree with TRBD1. The CDR3 contains 15 residues. The V gene end was trimmed by 4 bases and the J gene end by 0 bases; junction bases not matched to a gene: 5. The germline V gene encodes CDR1 LGHNA and CDR2 YNFKEQ. DNA of the CDR3: TGTGCCAGCAGCCTAGACGGGACAGCTAACTATGGCTACACCTTC. Protein sequence: CASSLDGTANYGYTF.

In this sample, this clonotype turned up a few times. The genes are TRBV12-5 and TRBJ2-5; D remains unclear. Germline values: CDR1 LGHNT, CDR2 FRNRAP. V dropped 2 bases and J dropped 1 base, with 2 bases sitting between them. The CDR3 loop spans 12 amino acids. CDR3 bases: TGTGCTAGTGGTTTGATCCAAGAGACCCAGTACTTC. Translated: CASGLIQETQYF.

V and J are TRBV6-1 and TRBJ1-1; the D is unclear. V dropped 8 bases and J dropped 0 bases, with 10 bases sitting between them. Germline CDR1 MNHNS, CDR2 SASEGT. This CDR3 comprises 13 residues. The CDR3 DNA is TGTGCCAGCGGTACAGACTTGAACACTGAAGCTTTCTTT. Amino acid sequence: CASGTDLNTEAFF.